A single sample gave rise to the 4 T cell receptor beta chains below, sequenced in a study of T cells in Graves' hyperthyroidism and ophthalmopathy. Amplified regions were TCR beta CDR3 sequences from RNA transcripts. HTBI primers drove first-round RT-PCR of the TCR CDR3. A single record per CDR3 protein comes from TCRdb applying MiXCR to the multiplex PCR reads. The data show roughly 250,000 distinct CDR3 sequences, roughly 14% seen once. Material for sequencing was blood. The receptor source for this set is a woman in her 40s with Graves' hyperthyroidism that later progressed to Graves' ophthalmopathy.

In the case of this clonotype: This could be a read error, since a much larger clone is one nucleotide away. J is TRBJ2-7 and V is TRBV27; 8 bases match TRBD1. J gave up 6 bases and V 6 bases, and 10 bases lay outside the gene matches. This CDR3 spans 14 amino acids. Germline-derived CDR1 and CDR2 are MNHEY and SMNVEV (reference sequence). The CDR3 DNA follows: TGTGCCAGCAGAGCGACAGGGGCCTCAACCGAGCAGTACTTC. Translated: CASRATGASTEQYF.

On this clonotype itself: This may be a read error, as it is one base from a much larger clone. The V and J genes are TRBV10-3 and TRBJ2-7; TRBD1 matches 8 bases. The trim removed 8 bases at V and 9 bases at J, leaving 15 bases unmatched. Germline CDR1 and CDR2: ENHRY and SYGVKD. The CDR3 length is 14 residues. As DNA, the CDR3 is TGTGCCATCGGTGGTGGACAGGGTGGGACTTGGCAGTACTTC. Translation gives CAIGGGQGGTWQYF.

This clonotype has ten or more counts. This chain links TRBV19 with TRBJ1-1; possibly TRBD1 for D (6 bases). V was cut by 0 bases and J by 1 base, with 12 bases left in between. The germline CDR1 and CDR2 sequences are LNHDA and SQIVND (reference sequence). This CDR3 is 16 amino acids long. The chain's CDR3 is CASSIDTGMANTEAFF. The CDR3 region has the DNA TGTGCCAGTAGTATAGACACAGGGATGGCGAACACTGAAGCTTTCTTT.

The gene calls are TRBV28 and TRBJ1-2; D not certain. CDR1 and CDR2 (germline): MDHEN, SYDVKM. The CDR3 length is 13 residues. The V end was cut by 8 bases, the J end by 1 base, with 11 bases between. This CDR3 is CASLQSNNYGYTF. The CDR3 DNA reads as TGTGCCAGCCTACAGTCAAATAACTATGGCTACACCTTC.